The following is a T cell receptor (beta chain) sequence with its context. Its antigen is unidentified. This record comes from a study of Tregs in tolerant kidney transplant recipients. Study observations and caveats: Findings come from small patient numbers and require larger validation.

Sequencing used immunoSEQ multiplex PCR; TCRdb keeps in-frame clones, though not all of them. The sample lists 80,000 to 90,000 clones, 90% to 95% occurring once. V lost 2 bases, J lost 3 bases, and 10 bases lay in between. The CDR3 is 15 residues long. Germline V gene data show CDR1 as MGHRA and CDR2 as YSYEKL. The source is a human donor in good health. The chain joins TRBV4-1 to TRBJ2-2; the D gene is possibly TRBD1 (6 bases). The sample consisted of CD8+ T cells from blood. The CDR3 DNA follows: TGCGCCAGCAGCCAATCAGGGGCCTACACCGGGGAGCTGTTTTTT. Protein: CASSQSGAYTGELFF.